The following is a TCR beta chain sequence with its context. Its antigen remains unknown. This sample was taken from a study of shared clonotypes between healthy human individuals. Study-level background: Each donor's CD4 naive and CD4 memory cells filled three plates apiece, CD8 naive two, and CD8 memory one.

Execution of the assay was at deep level. Authors' processing steps: ImmunoSEQ yielded junction-only sequences lacking quality scores, so filtering differed. TCRdb's table, derived via immunoSEQ multiplex PCR, lists solely in-frame clones and lacks some. That table is the source of V, J and clone size, and D and trimming were worked out from the DNA. The table records around 720,000 clones, approximately 73% of them present only once. Trimming took 1 base from V and 4 from J; bases not matched to a gene: 8. Germline CDR1 SGDLS, CDR2 YYNGEE. The CDR3 is made up of 16 amino acids. Overall study results and limits: Sampling used blood alone; tissue repertoires probably differ.

The sample consisted of memory CD4+ T cells sorted from blood. Subset defined: CD45RA-negative fraction. The clonotype comes from a woman aged 25 to 39 in good health. This chain connects TRBV9 to TRBJ2-5, with TRBD2 matching over 9 bases. CDR3 amino acids: CASSVKAGGSGETQYF. The CDR3 nucleotides read TGTGCCAGCAGCGTAAAAGCGGGAGGATCAGGAGAGACCCAGTACTTC. The variable domain in full, completed from reference TRBV9 and TRBJ2-5, reads DSGVTQTPKHLITATGQRVTLRCSPRSGDLSVYWYQQSLDQGLQFLIQYYNGEERAKGNILERFSAQQFPDLHSELNLSSLELGDSALYFCASSVKAGGSGETQYFGPGTRLLVL.